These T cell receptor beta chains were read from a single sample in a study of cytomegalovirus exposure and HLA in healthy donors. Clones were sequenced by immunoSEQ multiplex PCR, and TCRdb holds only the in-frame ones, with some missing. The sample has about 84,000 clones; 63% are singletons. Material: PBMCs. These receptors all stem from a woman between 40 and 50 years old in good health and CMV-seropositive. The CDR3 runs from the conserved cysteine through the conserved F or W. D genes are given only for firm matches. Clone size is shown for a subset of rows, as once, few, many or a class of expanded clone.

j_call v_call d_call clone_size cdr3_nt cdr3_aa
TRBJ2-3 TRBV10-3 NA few TGTGCCATCAAGGTAGGGGACACAGATACGCAGTATTTT CAIKVGDTDTQYF
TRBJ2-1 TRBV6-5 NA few TGTGCCAGCAGTTCCTCTGGCGGGCCTCTGCAGTTCTTC CASSSSGGPLQFF
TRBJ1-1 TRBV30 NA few TGTGCCTGGAGTGCGGGAGGCACTGAAGCTTTCTTT CAWSAGGTEAFF
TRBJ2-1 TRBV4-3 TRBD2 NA TGCGCCAGCAGCCAATCGGCTAGCGGCTACAATGAGCAGTTCTTC CASSQSASGYNEQFF
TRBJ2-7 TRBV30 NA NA TGTGCCTGGAGTTTGACTCTCTACGAGCAGTACTTC CAWSLTLYEQYF
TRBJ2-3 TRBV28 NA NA TGTGCCAGCAGTTTGGGGGGAGGTGGGTATTCCGCAGATACGCAGTATTTT CASSLGGGGYSADTQYF
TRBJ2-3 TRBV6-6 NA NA TGTGCCAGCAGTTACGAAGGGGCGACAGATACGCAGTATTTT CASSYEGATDTQYF
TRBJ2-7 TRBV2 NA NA TGTGCCAGCAGCTCTCTAGCAAACGAGCAGTACTTC CASSSLANEQYF
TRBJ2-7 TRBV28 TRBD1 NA TGTGCCAGCAGCGACAGGGCTCTCTACGAGCAGTACTTC CASSDRALYEQYF
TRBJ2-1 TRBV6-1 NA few TGTGCCAGCATCAAGGTCACAGGTTCCTACAATGAGCAGTTCTTC CASIKVTGSYNEQFF
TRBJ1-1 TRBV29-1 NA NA TGCAGCGCTCTCGGGGGGGTTAAGGCTTTCTTT CSALGGVKAFF
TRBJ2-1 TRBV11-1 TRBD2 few TGTGCCAGCAGCATCACGGGACTAGCGGGAAACAATGAGCAGTTCTTC CASSITGLAGNNEQFF
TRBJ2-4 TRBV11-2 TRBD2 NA TGTGCCAGCAGGGACCCGGGAGGCAAAAACATTCAGTACTTC CASRDPGGKNIQYF
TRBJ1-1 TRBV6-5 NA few TGTGCCAGCAGGAAGGACTTGAACACTGAAGCTTTCTTT CASRKDLNTEAFF
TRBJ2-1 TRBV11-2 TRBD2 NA TGTGCCAGCAGCTTAGGTAGCGGGAGGTTAAATGAGCAGTTCTTC CASSLGSGRLNEQFF
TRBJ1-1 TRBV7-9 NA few TGTGCCAGCAGCTCCCAGGCGAAGACTGAAGCTTTCTTT CASSSQAKTEAFF
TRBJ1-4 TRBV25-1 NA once TGTGCCAGCAGTGACCCTTCTCAGGCGGGTGAAAAACTGTTTTTT CASSDPSQAGEKLFF
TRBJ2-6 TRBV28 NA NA TGTGCCAGCAGCACACCAGAATCTGGGGCCAACGTCCTGACTTTC CASSTPESGANVLTF
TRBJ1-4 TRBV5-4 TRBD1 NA TGTGCCAGCAGCGTACAGGGGGCGGTTGAAAAACTGTTTTTT CASSVQGAVEKLFF
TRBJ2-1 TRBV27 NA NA TGTGCCAGCAGTTTATTCCGGGGATACAATGAGCAGTTCTTC CASSLFRGYNEQFF
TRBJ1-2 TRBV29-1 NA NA TGCAGCGACCTAGATAACTATGGCTACACCTTC CSDLDNYGYTF
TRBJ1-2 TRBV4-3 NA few TGCGCCAGCAGCCAAGATAATGGAGGGGCTTTCTATGGCTACACCTTC CASSQDNGGAFYGYTF
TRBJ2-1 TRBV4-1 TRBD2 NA TGCGCCAGCAGCCAAATTTTTGGGACTAGCGGGCACAATGAGCAGTTCTTC CASSQIFGTSGHNEQFF
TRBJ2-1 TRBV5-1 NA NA TGCGCCAGCAGCTTGGCGGCAGACAACTACAATGAGCAGTTCTTC CASSLAADNYNEQFF
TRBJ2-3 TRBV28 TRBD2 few TGTGCCAGCAGTTCGCCGGAAGCGACTAGCGGGAGGGGGAATACGCAGTATTTT CASSSPEATSGRGNTQYF
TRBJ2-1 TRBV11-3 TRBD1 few TGTGCCAGCAGCTTATGGTCAAGGGGGACAGGGGACAATGAGCAGTTCTTC CASSLWSRGTGDNEQFF
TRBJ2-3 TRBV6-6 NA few TGTGCCAGCAGTACCGCGACAGGCTTCACAGATACGCAGTATTTT CASSTATGFTDTQYF
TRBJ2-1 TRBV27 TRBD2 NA TGTGCCAGCAGCGCAGCGGGGGGCAATGAGCAGTTCTTC CASSAAGGNEQFF
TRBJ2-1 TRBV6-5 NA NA TGTGCCAGCAGTTACAACAGCATCAATGAGCAGTTCTTC CASSYNSINEQFF
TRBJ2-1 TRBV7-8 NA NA TGTGCCAGCAGCCCCAGGGGCCCCAACTCCTACAATGAGCAGTTCTTC CASSPRGPNSYNEQFF
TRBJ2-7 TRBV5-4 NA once TGTGCCAGCAGCCCCGGTACAGGCGCCTACGAGCAGTACTTC CASSPGTGAYEQYF
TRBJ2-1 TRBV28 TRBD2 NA TGTACCGGAGCGGGAGCGAATGAGCAGTTCTTC CTGAGANEQFF
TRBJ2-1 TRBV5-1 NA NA TGCGCCACCTCCCGGGACAACTACAATGAGCAGTTCTTC CATSRDNYNEQFF
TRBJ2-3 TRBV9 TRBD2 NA TGTGCCAGCAGCGCCTATAAGGGACTAGCCACAGATACGCAGTATTTT CASSAYKGLATDTQYF
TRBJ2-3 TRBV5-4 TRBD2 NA TGTGCCAGCAGCTTGGAGCTAGCGGGAGGAGATACGCAGTACTTT CASSLELAGGDTQYF
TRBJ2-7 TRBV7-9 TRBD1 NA TGTGCCAGCAGCTTACTGACAGGGCCCTCCCACGAGCAGTACTTC CASSLLTGPSHEQYF
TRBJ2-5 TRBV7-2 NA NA TGTGCCAGCAGCTTCCAAGACAGTCTACAAGAGACCCAGTACTTC CASSFQDSLQETQYF
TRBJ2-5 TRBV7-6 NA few TGTGCCAGCAGCTCCTCCCCCCAAGAGACCCAGTACTTC CASSSSPQETQYF
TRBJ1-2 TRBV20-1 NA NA TGCAGTGCCCCCTTAATGTATGGCTACACCTTC CSAPLMYGYTF
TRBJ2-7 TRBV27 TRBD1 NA TGTGCCAGCAGTTTATTGGGACAGGGAGTTTACGAGCAGTACTTC CASSLLGQGVYEQYF
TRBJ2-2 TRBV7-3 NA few TGTGCCAGCAGCTTCAGCACCGGGGAGCTGTTTTTT CASSFSTGELFF
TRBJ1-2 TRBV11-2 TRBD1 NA TGTGCCAGCAGCCCCATCCGGACAGGGAGATATGGCTACACCTTC CASSPIRTGRYGYTF
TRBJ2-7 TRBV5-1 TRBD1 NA TGCGCCAGCAGCTCGGGAGGGACAGGGGCGATCTACGAGCAGTACTTC CASSSGGTGAIYEQYF
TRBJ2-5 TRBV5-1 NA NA TGCGCCAGCAGCTTTGGAGGGAACCAAGAGACCCAGTACTTC CASSFGGNQETQYF
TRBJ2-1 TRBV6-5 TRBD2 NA TGTGCCACCCAAGGACTAGCGGAGACGAGAGGGCAGTTCTTC CATQGLAETRGQFF
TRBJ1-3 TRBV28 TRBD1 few TGTGCCAGCAGTTCTGGACAGGGACGGGGAAACACCATATATTTT CASSSGQGRGNTIYF
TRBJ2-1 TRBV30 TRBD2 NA TGTGCCTGGAGCTCTCCCAGCGGGACCTACAATGAGCAGTTCTTC CAWSSPSGTYNEQFF
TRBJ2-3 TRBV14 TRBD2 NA TGTGCCAGCAGCAAGAGCGGGGCCGCAGATACGCAGTATTTT CASSKSGAADTQYF
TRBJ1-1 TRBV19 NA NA TGTGCCAGTAGTATAAATTTCTGGAACACTGAAGCTTTCTTT CASSINFWNTEAFF
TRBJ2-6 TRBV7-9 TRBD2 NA TGTGCCAGCAGCTCGGGACTAGCGGGACCCGGGGCCAACGTCCTGACTTTC CASSSGLAGPGANVLTF
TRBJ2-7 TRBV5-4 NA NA TGTGCCAGCAGCTTGGTGGGGCAAAACGAGCAGTACTTC CASSLVGQNEQYF
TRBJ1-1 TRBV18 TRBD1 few TGTGCCAGCTCACCACTCAACAGGGGGGATACTGAAGCTTTCTTT CASSPLNRGDTEAFF
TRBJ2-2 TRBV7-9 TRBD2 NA TGTGCCAGCAGCTCTAAACGGGAGGGCACCGGGGAGCTGTTTTTT CASSSKREGTGELFF